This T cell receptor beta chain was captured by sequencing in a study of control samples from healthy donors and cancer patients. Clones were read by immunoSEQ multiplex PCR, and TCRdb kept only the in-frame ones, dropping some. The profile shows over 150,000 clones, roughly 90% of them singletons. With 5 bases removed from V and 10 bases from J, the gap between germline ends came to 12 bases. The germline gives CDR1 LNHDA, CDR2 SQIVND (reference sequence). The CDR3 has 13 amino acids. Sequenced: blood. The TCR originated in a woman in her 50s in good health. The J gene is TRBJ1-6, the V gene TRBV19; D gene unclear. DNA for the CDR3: TGTGCCAGTAGTTTTCAATACCTCTCACCCCTCCACTTT. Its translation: CASSFQYLSPLHF. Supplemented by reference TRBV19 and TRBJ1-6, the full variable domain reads DGGITQSPKYLFRKEGQNVTLSCEQNLNHDAMYWYRQDPGQGLRLIYYSQIVNDFQKGDIAEGYSVSREKKESFPLTVTSAQKNPTAFYLCASSFQYLSPLHFGNGTRLTVT.